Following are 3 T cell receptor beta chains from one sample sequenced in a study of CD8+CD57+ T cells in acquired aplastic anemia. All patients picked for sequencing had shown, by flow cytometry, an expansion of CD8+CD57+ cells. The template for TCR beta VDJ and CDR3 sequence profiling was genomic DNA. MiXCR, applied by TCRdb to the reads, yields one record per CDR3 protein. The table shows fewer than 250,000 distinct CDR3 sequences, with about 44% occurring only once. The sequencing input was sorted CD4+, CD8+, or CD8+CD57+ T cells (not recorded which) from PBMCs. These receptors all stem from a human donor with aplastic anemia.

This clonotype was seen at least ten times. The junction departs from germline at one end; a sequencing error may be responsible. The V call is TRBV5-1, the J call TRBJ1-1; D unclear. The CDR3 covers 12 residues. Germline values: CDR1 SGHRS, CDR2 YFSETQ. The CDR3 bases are TGTGCCAGCAGCAAAGGCGGCACTGAAGCTTTCTTT. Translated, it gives CASSKGGTEAFF.

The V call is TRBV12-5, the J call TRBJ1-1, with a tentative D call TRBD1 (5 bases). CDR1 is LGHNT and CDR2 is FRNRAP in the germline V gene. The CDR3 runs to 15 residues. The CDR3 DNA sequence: TGTGCCAGCAGTCTAGCTGGACAAGGGAGAACTGAAGCTTTCTTT. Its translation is CASSLAGQGRTEAFF.

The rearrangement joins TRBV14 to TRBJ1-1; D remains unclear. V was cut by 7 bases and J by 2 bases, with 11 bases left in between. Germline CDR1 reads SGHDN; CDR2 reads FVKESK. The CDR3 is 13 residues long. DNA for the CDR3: TGTGCCAGCACCCTGGGAATTAACACTGAAGCTTTCTTT. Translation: CASTLGINTEAFF.